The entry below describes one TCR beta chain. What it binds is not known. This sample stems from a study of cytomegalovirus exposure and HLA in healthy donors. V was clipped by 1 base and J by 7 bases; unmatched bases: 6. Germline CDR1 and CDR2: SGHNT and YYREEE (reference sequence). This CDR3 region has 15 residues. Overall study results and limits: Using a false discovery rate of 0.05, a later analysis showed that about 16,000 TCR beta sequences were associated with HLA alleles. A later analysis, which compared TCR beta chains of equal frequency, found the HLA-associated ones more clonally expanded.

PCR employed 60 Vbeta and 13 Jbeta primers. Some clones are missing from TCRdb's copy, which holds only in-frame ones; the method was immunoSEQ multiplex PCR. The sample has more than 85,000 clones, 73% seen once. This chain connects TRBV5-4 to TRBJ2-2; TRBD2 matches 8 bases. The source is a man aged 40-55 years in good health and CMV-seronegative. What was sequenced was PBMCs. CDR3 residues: CASSLPGGPDGELFF. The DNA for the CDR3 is TGTGCCAGCAGCTTGCCGGGGGGGCCGGACGGGGAGCTGTTTTTT. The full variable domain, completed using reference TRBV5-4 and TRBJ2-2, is ETGVTQSPTHLIKTRGQQVTLRCSSQSGHNTVSWYQQALGQGPQFIFQYYREEENGRGNFPPRFSGLQFPNYSSELNVNALELDDSALYLCASSLPGGPDGELFFGEGSRLTVL.